A selection of T cell receptor beta chains follows, all from one sample in a study of cytotoxic CD8 clonotypes in ibrutinib-treated CLL. Clones were read by immunoSEQ multiplex PCR, and TCRdb kept only the in-frame ones, dropping some. Seen here are 250,000 to 350,000 clones, around 76% observed once, and the top ten hold roughly 6%. This sample comprised PBMCs, obtained at disease progression, from a patient treated with ibrutinib. The receptors originated from a human donor with chronic lymphocytic leukemia. CDR3s include the opening cysteine and the closing phenylalanine or tryptophan. Each record gives: CDR3 protein, CDR3 DNA, clone size, V gene, D gene, J gene. A D gene is named only where the DNA matches it firmly. Clone size, where shown, is once, few, many, or a class for clones that have expanded.

CDR3 protein: CASSVEFHNEQFF
CDR3 DNA: TGTGCCAGCTCAGTCGAGTTCCACAATGAGCAGTTCTTC
clone size: few
V gene: TRBV18
D gene: .
J gene: TRBJ2-1

CDR3 protein: CATSKIAANTGELFF
CDR3 DNA: TGTGCCACCAGCAAGATAGCGGCCAACACCGGGGAGCTGTTTTTT
clone size: .
V gene: TRBV15
D gene: .
J gene: TRBJ2-2

CDR3 protein: CASISQGAAYNEQFF
CDR3 DNA: TGTGCCAGTATTTCACAGGGGGCGGCGTACAATGAGCAGTTCTTC
clone size: .
V gene: TRBV6-5
D gene: TRBD1
J gene: TRBJ2-1

CDR3 protein: CASSIPPGHTYGYTF
CDR3 DNA: TGTGCCAGTAGTATTCCGCCAGGACACACCTATGGCTACACCTTC
clone size: .
V gene: TRBV19
D gene: .
J gene: TRBJ1-2

CDR3 protein: CASQQGELFF
CDR3 DNA: TGTGCCAGCCAGCAAGGGGAGCTGTTTTTT
clone size: .
V gene: TRBV7-9
D gene: .
J gene: TRBJ2-2

CDR3 protein: CASSLTYNEQFF
CDR3 DNA: TGTGCCAGCAGCTTGACCTACAATGAGCAGTTCTTC
clone size: few
V gene: TRBV7-6
D gene: .
J gene: TRBJ2-1

CDR3 protein: CASRTGVYGYTF
CDR3 DNA: TGTGCCAGCAGGACAGGGGTCTATGGCTACACCTTC
clone size: few
V gene: TRBV6-5
D gene: TRBD1
J gene: TRBJ1-2

CDR3 protein: CASSSPGRRRGYTF
CDR3 DNA: TGTGCCAGCAGTTCACCGGGACGGAGAAGGGGCTACACCTTC
clone size: .
V gene: TRBV6-1
D gene: .
J gene: TRBJ1-2

CDR3 protein: CASSLVGNTEAFF
CDR3 DNA: TGTGCCAGCAGCTTAGTGGGGAACACTGAAGCTTTCTTT
clone size: .
V gene: TRBV11-3
D gene: .
J gene: TRBJ1-1

CDR3 protein: CASSDSGVETQYF
CDR3 DNA: TGCGCCAGCAGCGATAGCGGGGTGGAGACCCAGTACTTC
clone size: few
V gene: TRBV5-1
D gene: TRBD2
J gene: TRBJ2-5

CDR3 protein: CASTSAIQGMYEQYF
CDR3 DNA: TGTGCCAGCACCTCCGCTATACAGGGAATGTACGAGCAGTACTTC
clone size: once
V gene: TRBV28
D gene: .
J gene: TRBJ2-7

CDR3 protein: CASSSTRDTQYF
CDR3 DNA: TGTGCCAGCAGCAGCACCCGGGATACGCAGTATTTT
clone size: .
V gene: TRBV7-2
D gene: .
J gene: TRBJ2-3

CDR3 protein: CASSATFGRAYEQYF
CDR3 DNA: TGTGCCAGCAGCGCTACCTTCGGCAGAGCCTACGAGCAGTACTTC
clone size: .
V gene: TRBV7-6
D gene: .
J gene: TRBJ2-7

CDR3 protein: CASSALLYPSSYNEQFF
CDR3 DNA: TGTGCCAGCAGCGCTCTCCTCTATCCCAGCTCCTACAATGAGCAGTTCTTC
clone size: .
V gene: TRBV9
D gene: .
J gene: TRBJ2-1

CDR3 protein: CASSPRLTHFSYEQYF
CDR3 DNA: TGTGCCAGTAGTCCGAGACTAACCCATTTCTCCTACGAGCAGTACTTC
clone size: .
V gene: TRBV19
D gene: .
J gene: TRBJ2-7

CDR3 protein: CASTHSGATQETQYF
CDR3 DNA: TGCGCCAGCACCCACAGCGGGGCAACTCAAGAGACCCAGTACTTC
clone size: few
V gene: TRBV5-1
D gene: TRBD2
J gene: TRBJ2-5

CDR3 protein: CASSLRVGPQETQYF
CDR3 DNA: TGTGCCAGCAGCTTAAGGGTGGGCCCCCAGGAGACCCAGTACTTC
clone size: .
V gene: TRBV7-3
D gene: .
J gene: TRBJ2-5

CDR3 protein: CASSFGTGGEKLFF
CDR3 DNA: TGCGCCAGCAGCTTCGGGACAGGGGGTGAAAAACTGTTTTTT
clone size: .
V gene: TRBV5-1
D gene: TRBD1
J gene: TRBJ1-4

CDR3 protein: CATSRDTSDPQYF
CDR3 DNA: TGTGCCACCAGCAGAGATACGAGCGATCCGCAGTATTTT
clone size: .
V gene: TRBV15
D gene: .
J gene: TRBJ2-3

CDR3 protein: CASSGTSGGRNTDTQYF
CDR3 DNA: TGTGCCAGCAGCGGGACTAGCGGGGGCCGCAACACAGATACGCAGTATTTT
clone size: .
V gene: TRBV5-4
D gene: TRBD2
J gene: TRBJ2-3

CDR3 protein: CASRTGESGNSPLHF
CDR3 DNA: TGTGCCAGCAGGACAGGGGAATCTGGTAATTCACCCCTCCACTTT
clone size: .
V gene: TRBV25-1
D gene: TRBD1
J gene: TRBJ1-6

CDR3 protein: CASSLQGVNYGYTF
CDR3 DNA: TGTGCCAGCAGCTTGCAGGGTGTGAACTATGGCTACACCTTC
clone size: few
V gene: TRBV5-6
D gene: .
J gene: TRBJ1-2

CDR3 protein: CASSPRQGNFNGYTF
CDR3 DNA: TGTGCCAGCTCACCAAGGCAGGGGAACTTTAATGGCTACACCTTC
clone size: once
V gene: TRBV18
D gene: .
J gene: TRBJ1-2

CDR3 protein: CASSSGLADTGELFF
CDR3 DNA: TGCGCCAGCAGCTCTGGACTAGCGGACACCGGGGAGCTGTTTTTT
clone size: few
V gene: TRBV5-1
D gene: TRBD2
J gene: TRBJ2-2

CDR3 protein: CASSQVQETQYF
CDR3 DNA: TGCGCCAGCAGCCAGGTACAAGAGACCCAGTACTTC
clone size: .
V gene: TRBV5-1
D gene: .
J gene: TRBJ2-5

CDR3 protein: CASSSGTSGSTDTQYF
CDR3 DNA: TGTGCCAGCAGCTCCGGGACTAGCGGGAGCACAGATACGCAGTATTTT
clone size: .
V gene: TRBV11-2
D gene: TRBD2
J gene: TRBJ2-3

CDR3 protein: CASSPGRGDEQYF
CDR3 DNA: TGTGCCAGCTCACCCGGGAGGGGGGACGAGCAGTACTTC
clone size: .
V gene: TRBV18
D gene: TRBD2
J gene: TRBJ2-7

CDR3 protein: CAISQRRNTEAFF
CDR3 DNA: TGTGCCATCAGCCAAAGAAGAAACACTGAAGCTTTCTTT
clone size: .
V gene: TRBV10-3
D gene: .
J gene: TRBJ1-1

CDR3 protein: CASSLESDTQYF
CDR3 DNA: TGCGCCAGCAGCTTGGAGTCAGATACGCAGTATTTT
clone size: .
V gene: TRBV5-1
D gene: .
J gene: TRBJ2-3

CDR3 protein: CASTGGTEAFF
CDR3 DNA: TGTGCCAGCACGGGGGGGACTGAAGCTTTCTTT
clone size: .
V gene: TRBV6-6
D gene: .
J gene: TRBJ1-1

CDR3 protein: CASSPTGTGVGEQYF
CDR3 DNA: TGTGCCAGCAGCCCGACCGGGACAGGGGTCGGCGAGCAGTACTTC
clone size: .
V gene: TRBV11-3
D gene: TRBD1
J gene: TRBJ2-7

CDR3 protein: CASSQPLMTGPTGELFF
CDR3 DNA: TGCGCCAGCAGTCAACCCCTAATGACAGGCCCCACCGGGGAGCTGTTTTTT
clone size: .
V gene: TRBV23-1
D gene: .
J gene: TRBJ2-2

CDR3 protein: CASSSGGGWSNQPQHF
CDR3 DNA: TGTGCCAGCAGTTCTGGGGGTGGCTGGAGCAATCAGCCCCAGCATTTT
clone size: .
V gene: TRBV28
D gene: .
J gene: TRBJ1-5

CDR3 protein: CSVSWADNSPLHF
CDR3 DNA: TGCAGCGTCTCTTGGGCAGATAATTCACCCCTCCACTTT
clone size: .
V gene: TRBV29-1
D gene: .
J gene: TRBJ1-6

CDR3 protein: CASSASPGQPQHF
CDR3 DNA: TGTGCCAGCAGCGCCTCCCCTGGTCAGCCCCAGCATTTT
clone size: .
V gene: TRBV9
D gene: .
J gene: TRBJ1-5

CDR3 protein: CASRDRHTEAFF
CDR3 DNA: TGTGCCAGCAGGGACAGACACACTGAAGCTTTCTTT
clone size: .
V gene: TRBV25-1
D gene: .
J gene: TRBJ1-1

CDR3 protein: CASSLGYNEQFF
CDR3 DNA: TGTGCCAGCAGCTTAGGGTACAATGAGCAGTTCTTC
clone size: .
V gene: TRBV11-2
D gene: .
J gene: TRBJ2-1

CDR3 protein: CASSFSGLQETQYF
CDR3 DNA: TGTGCCAGCAGCTTTTCAGGACTACAAGAGACCCAGTACTTC
clone size: .
V gene: TRBV11-3
D gene: .
J gene: TRBJ2-5

CDR3 protein: CASSMVASGGPKVYEQYF
CDR3 DNA: TGTGCCAGTAGTATGGTCGCTAGCGGGGGGCCGAAAGTTTACGAGCAGTACTTC
clone size: once
V gene: TRBV19
D gene: TRBD2
J gene: TRBJ2-7

CDR3 protein: CASRGGNSPLHF
CDR3 DNA: TGTGCCAGCAGGGGAGGTAACTCACCCCTCCACTTT
clone size: .
V gene: TRBV6-1
D gene: .
J gene: TRBJ1-6

CDR3 protein: CAVGDEQYF
CDR3 DNA: TGTGCCGTGGGGGACGAGCAGTACTTC
clone size: .
V gene: TRBV10-3
D gene: .
J gene: TRBJ2-7

CDR3 protein: CASSVTAGRRETQYF
CDR3 DNA: TGTGCCAGCAGCGTGACAGCGGGAAGGAGAGAGACCCAGTACTTC
clone size: .
V gene: TRBV9
D gene: TRBD2
J gene: TRBJ2-5

CDR3 protein: CASSWGYNEQFF
CDR3 DNA: TGTGCCAGCAGCTGGGGGTACAATGAGCAGTTCTTC
clone size: once
V gene: TRBV5-6
D gene: .
J gene: TRBJ2-1

CDR3 protein: CASSLTFEFYEQYF
CDR3 DNA: TGTGCCAGCAGTTTAACCTTTGAGTTCTACGAGCAGTACTTC
clone size: .
V gene: TRBV28
D gene: .
J gene: TRBJ2-7

CDR3 protein: CASTPGLGYGYTF
CDR3 DNA: TGTGCCAGCACTCCGGGATTGGGCTATGGCTACACCTTC
clone size: once
V gene: TRBV6-5
D gene: .
J gene: TRBJ1-2

CDR3 protein: CASSSYPQLRAGRSTDTQYF
CDR3 DNA: TGCGCCAGCAGCTCATACCCCCAATTAAGGGCAGGGCGAAGCACAGATACGCAGTATTTT
clone size: .
V gene: TRBV5-1
D gene: .
J gene: TRBJ2-3

CDR3 protein: CASSLRPPNTGELFF
CDR3 DNA: TGTGCCAGTAGTCTGAGACCCCCGAACACCGGGGAGCTGTTTTTT
clone size: few
V gene: TRBV19
D gene: .
J gene: TRBJ2-2

CDR3 protein: CASSLGLPGAKDEQYF
CDR3 DNA: TGTGCCAGCTCACTGGGACTTCCAGGGGCGAAGGACGAGCAGTACTTC
clone size: once
V gene: TRBV18
D gene: .
J gene: TRBJ2-7

CDR3 protein: CASSRDRGLETQYF
CDR3 DNA: TGTGCCAGCAGCCGCGACAGGGGGCTGGAGACCCAGTACTTC
clone size: .
V gene: TRBV7-3
D gene: TRBD1
J gene: TRBJ2-5

CDR3 protein: CASSLELAGISSDEQFF
CDR3 DNA: TGTGCCAGCAGCTTAGAACTAGCGGGGATCTCGAGCGATGAGCAGTTCTTC
clone size: .
V gene: TRBV11-3
D gene: TRBD2
J gene: TRBJ2-1